Detailed here is one TCR beta chain. Antigen: not known. The data were obtained in a study of PD-1 blockade in classical Hodgkin lymphoma. Regarding the study as a whole: No one has yet defined what causes the repertoire differences, which may be disease activity or prior therapy. Complete responders had baseline diversity similar to newly diagnosed patients.

V dropped 7 bases and J dropped 7; count of bases not matched to a gene: 9. CDR3 length equals 14 residues. CDR1 is SQVTM and CDR2 is ANQGSEA in the germline V gene. The method was immunoSEQ multiplex PCR; TCRdb's version includes in-frame clones alone and lacks a portion of them. The table has tens of thousands of clones, approximately 89% seen once. After autologous stem cell transplantation all patients relapsed, and prior brentuximab vedotin exposure differed between cohorts. This clonotype was obtained from a human donor with classical Hodgkin lymphoma. The chain employs TRBV29-1 and TRBJ2-1; 11 nucleotides line up with TRBD1. Sequenced material: peripheral blood mononuclear cells (PBMCs), taken before the second cycle of nivolumab. The CDR3 bases are TGCAGCGCCTCTGAGGACAGGGGGCAAAATGAGCAGTTCTTC. Protein product: CSASEDRGQNEQFF.